These T cell receptor beta chains were read from a single sample in a study of blood T cell repertoires in COVID-19. Libraries were prepared by immunoSEQ multiplex PCR; TCRdb keeps only in-frame clonotypes and omits some of them. The repertoire holds approximately 240,000 clones, approximately 81% seen once, with approximately 5% in the top ten. The sequencing input was peripheral blood. The receptors were sampled from a woman between 55 and 75 years old who had recovered from COVID-19. CDR3s include the opening cysteine and the closing phenylalanine or tryptophan. The D gene is left open where the match is weak. Only part of the rows carry a size: once, few, many, or a class if the clone is expanded.

clone_size,d_call,j_call,v_call,cdr3_nt,cdr3_aa
-,TRBD2,TRBJ2-1,TRBV19,TGTGCCAGTAGATTGGGACTAGCTGGCAATGAGCAGTTCTTC,CASRLGLAGNEQFF
few,TRBD1,TRBJ1-1,TRBV6-2/TRBV6-3,TGTGCCAGCAGCGACAGGGGGCTACTGTTCGCTGAAGCTTTCTTT,CASSDRGLLFAEAFF
-,TRBD1,TRBJ2-2,TRBV11-3,TGTGCCAGCAGCCCAGGCGGGGACAGGGCGAACACCGGGGAGCTGTTTTTT,CASSPGGDRANTGELFF
-,TRBD2,TRBJ2-3,TRBV5-1,TGCGCCAGCAGCCTATGGGGGGGGTCAGATACGCAGTATTTT,CASSLWGGSDTQYF
-,TRBD2,TRBJ2-1,TRBV27,TGTGCCAGCAGTTTATCTGCTAGCGGGGGGCCTGAGCAGTTCTTC,CASSLSASGGPEQFF
few,TRBD2,TRBJ2-7,TRBV28,TGTGCCAGCAGTATCCCTAGCGGGGGGGGGTACGAGCAGTACTTC,CASSIPSGGGYEQYF
few,TRBD2,TRBJ2-2,TRBV10-1,TGCGCCAGCAGTGCACTAGCGGGGTCTACCGGGGAGCTGTTTTTT,CASSALAGSTGELFF
-,TRBD2,TRBJ2-7,TRBV9,TGTGCCAGCAGCGCAACGCAAGCGGGGGGGCCGATGAACGAGCAGTACTTC,CASSATQAGGPMNEQYF
-,-,TRBJ1-2,TRBV24-1,TGTGCCACCAGTGTCCTAACTAGCTATGGCTACACCTTC,CATSVLTSYGYTF
-,-,TRBJ1-3,TRBV5-1,TGCGCCAGCAGCGCAGGGGAAATCTCTGGAAACACCATATATTTT,CASSAGEISGNTIYF
-,TRBD1,TRBJ2-7,TRBV5-1,TGCGCCAGCAGTCGGACAGGGGTTGGCTACGAGCAGTACTTC,CASSRTGVGYEQYF
-,TRBD1,TRBJ2-3,TRBV2,TGTGCCAGGGGGACGACAGGGGCTCGCACAGATACGCAGTATTTT,CARGTTGARTDTQYF
-,TRBD2,TRBJ2-2,TRBV19,TGTGCCAGTAGTTCTAGCGGGGGGCGCCTCGGGGAGCTGTTTTTT,CASSSSGGRLGELFF
-,TRBD2,TRBJ2-3,TRBV7-3,TGTGCCAGCAGCTCCAGACTAGCGGGGGGGCCAGATACGCAGTATTTT,CASSSRLAGGPDTQYF
-,TRBD1,TRBJ1-4,TRBV10-3,TGTGCCATCAGTGCTTCCGGACAGGGGCGGTTGACCGCAACTAATGAAAAACTGTTTTTT,CAISASGQGRLTATNEKLFF
once,-,TRBJ2-3,TRBV2,TGTGCCAGCAGTGACATCACTAGCACAGATACGCAGTATTTT,CASSDITSTDTQYF
-,-,TRBJ1-2,TRBV6-6,TGTGCCAGCCATCGATTCTTACAGAGCTTGTCTAACTATGGCTACACCTTC,CASHRFLQSLSNYGYTF
few,TRBD1,TRBJ1-4,TRBV5-1,TGCGCCAGCAGCCACGACGCCGGGACAGGGAATGAAAAACTGTTTTTT,CASSHDAGTGNEKLFF
-,-,TRBJ1-4,TRBV19,TGTGCCAGTACCCCGGGCCCAGGAGGGGCTAAACTGTTTTTT,CASTPGPGGAKLFF
few,-,TRBJ2-1,TRBV12-5,TGTGCTAGTGAAGGGACGGGGGGCCCGGATGAGCAGTTCTTC,CASEGTGGPDEQFF
-,-,TRBJ1-1,TRBV12-3/TRBV12-4,TGTGCCAGCACTCGGCGGGAGAGCACTGAAGCTTTCTTT,CASTRRESTEAFF
-,-,TRBJ2-2,TRBV5-1,TGCGCCAGCAGCAACCAAGGGGGTTCGAACACCGGGGAGCTGTTTTTT,CASSNQGGSNTGELFF
-,TRBD2,TRBJ2-5,TRBV7-2,TGTGCCAGCAGCCCCCTCGGCGGGGGGGCCTGGGAGACCCAGTACTTC,CASSPLGGGAWETQYF
-,-,TRBJ2-1,TRBV7-3,TGTGCCAGCAGCTTAATGGGCAGGGATCTGTTCTTC,CASSLMGRDLFF
-,-,TRBJ2-1,TRBV11-2,TGTGCCAGCAGCACGACTAACAATGAGCAGTTCTTC,CASSTTNNEQFF
-,TRBD1,TRBJ1-2,TRBV6-5,TGTGCCAGCCGTTTAGGGACAGGGAACTATGGCTACACCTTC,CASRLGTGNYGYTF
-,TRBD2,TRBJ2-5,TRBV11-2,TGTGCCAGCAGCTCCCATGCGGGGGGGTACCAAGAGACCCAGTACTTC,CASSSHAGGYQETQYF
-,TRBD1,TRBJ1-2,TRBV24-1,TGTGCCACCAGTGACAGGGGGCATAGCTATGGCTACACCTTC,CATSDRGHSYGYTF
-,-,TRBJ2-7,TRBV6-5,TGTGCCAGCAGTTACCCGGGATCGGCCTCCTACGAGCAGTACTTC,CASSYPGSASYEQYF
-,TRBD1,TRBJ2-7,TRBV5-4,TGTGCCAGCACCCTGGGACAGGTCCCCTACGAGCAGTACTTC,CASTLGQVPYEQYF
-,-,TRBJ2-5,TRBV18,TGTGCCAGCTCACCGAGGGAGACCCAGTACTTC,CASSPRETQYF
-,-,TRBJ2-3,TRBV5-6,TGTGCCAGCAGCCAAGGGGGCACAGATACGCAGTATTTT,CASSQGGTDTQYF
-,TRBD2,TRBJ2-3,TRBV5-1,TGCGCCAGCCGCCATCTCTCAAGCGGGACTAGCACAGATACGCAGTATTTT,CASRHLSSGTSTDTQYF